The 2 T cell receptor beta chains reported below all come from one sample, sequenced in a study of cytomegalovirus exposure and HLA in healthy donors. Amplification used 60 Vbeta primers and 13 Jbeta primers. Sequencing used immunoSEQ multiplex PCR; TCRdb keeps in-frame clones, though not all of them. The repertoire has 150,000 to 200,000 clones, 68% of them found once; the top ten carry approximately 1.5%. The source material was PBMCs. These receptors all come from a man aged 50 or older in good health and CMV-seronegative.

This clone was seen only a few times. The chain joins TRBV6-5 to TRBJ1-1; TRBD1 matches 7 bases. The CDR3 is 14 residues long. Germline trimming cut 7 bases from V and 7 bases from J; bases unmatched to any gene: 12. From germline, CDR1 is MNHEY and CDR2 SVGAGI. DNA for the CDR3: TGTGCCAGCACCCACCCCGGGACAGCAAGTGAAGCTTTCTTT. Its protein is CASTHPGTASEAFF.

This chain links TRBV6-1 with TRBJ1-1, with D possibly being TRBD1 (5 bases). This CDR3 comprises 13 residues. Trimming pared 5 bases from V and 2 bases from J, leaving 9 bases between. Germline V gene lookup returns CDR1 MNHNS and CDR2 SASEGT. The CDR3 coding sequence is TGTGCCAGCAGTTTCCAGGGTAACACTGAAGCTTTCTTT. It translates to CASSFQGNTEAFF.